The 20 T cell receptor beta chains below were found in one sample sequenced in a study of shared clonotypes between healthy human individuals. Method: immunoSEQ multiplex PCR; TCRdb's copy keeps in-frame clones and lacks some. The sample includes 2 million to 2.5 million clones, approximately 93% of them seen just once. The sequenced sample consisted of naive CD4+ T cells from PBMCs. Subset defined: CD45RA+ positively selected. These TCRs come from a man in his late teens or twenties in good health. Some clones in this sample may be carry-over from other donors' samples.

This clone came up once. This chain joins TRBV27 and TRBJ2-2; D might be TRBD2 (5 bases). The CDR3 length is 16 residues. The V gene lost 5 bases and the J gene lost 2 bases, with 15 bases spanning the gap. Germline V gene sequence: CDR1 MNHEY, CDR2 SMNVEV (reference sequence). The CDR3 here is CASSPRASPNTGELFF. In DNA form, the CDR3 reads TGTGCCAGCAGTCCTCGCGCTAGCCCAAACACCGGGGAGCTGTTTTTT.

This clone was seen a single time. V gene TRBV2 combines with J gene TRBJ1-1; D may be TRBD1 (5 bases). The CDR3 length is 13 residues. The V gene's germline CDR1 is SNHLY and CDR2 FYNNEI. V was cut by 6 bases and J by 5 bases, with 13 bases left in between. The DNA for the CDR3 is TGTGCCAGCAGGGGGGATTTGAGGACTGAAGCTTTCTTT. Translating gives CASRGDLRTEAFF.

The CDR3 bases are TGTGCCAGCGCAAACAGGGGGAGGATGAACACTGAAGCTTTCTTT. Residues: CASANRGRMNTEAFF. This chain connects TRBV19 to TRBJ1-1; 8 bases line up with TRBD1. CDR3 length: 15 residues. The germline gives CDR1 LNHDA, CDR2 SQIVND (reference sequence). Trimming cost V 9 bases and J 0 bases; bases outside gene matches: 9. Complete variable domain (other parts from reference TRBV19 and TRBJ1-1): DGGITQSPKYLFRKEGQNVTLSCEQNLNHDAMYWYRQDPGQGLRLIYYSQIVNDFQKGDIAEGYSVSREKKESFPLTVTSAQKNPTAFYLCASANRGRMNTEAFFGQGTRLTVV.

V gene TRBV7-3 combines with J gene TRBJ1-1, with a possible D match to TRBD1 (5 bases). Germline loops: CDR1 SGHTA, CDR2 FQGTGA. The length of the CDR3 is 16 residues. V lost 5 bases and J lost 4, with 20 bases in between. The CDR3 spells CASSVRPTGAGTEAFF. In DNA, the CDR3 is TGTGCCAGCAGCGTAAGACCGACCGGGGCGGGCACTGAAGCTTTCTTT.

This chain joins TRBV7-3 and TRBJ1-1, with no clear D. The CDR3 totals 13 residues. Germline loops: CDR1 SGHTA, CDR2 FQGTGA. V was trimmed by 4 bases and J by 5 bases, leaving 11 bases between them. In DNA, the CDR3 is TGTGCCAGCAGCTCATCCCCGAGGACTGAAGCTTTCTTT. Translating it yields CASSSSPRTEAFF.

DNA of the CDR3: TGTGCCAGCAGCCCCGCCGAGGGGGCTAGCGGGAGGGCCGGCGAGCAGTACTTC. Translation gives CASSPAEGASGRAGEQYF. V usage is TRBV14 and J usage is TRBJ2-7; 12 bases are shared with TRBD2. V was pared by 4 bases and J by 6 bases, with 16 bases of the junction left unmatched. CDR1 and CDR2 from the germline V gene are SGHDN and FVKESK. The CDR3 spans 18 residues. The full variable domain, its missing parts supplied by reference TRBV14 and TRBJ2-7, is EAGVTQFPSHSVIEKGQTVTLRCDPISGHDNLYWYRRVMGKEIKFLLHFVKESKQDESGMPNNRFLAERTGGTYSTLKVQPAELEDSGVYFCASSPAEGASGRAGEQYFGPGTRLTVT.

The chain uses TRBV7-6 and TRBJ2-1; possible D gene TRBD1, 6 bases. V shed 3 bases and J shed 4 bases, with 10 bases lying between them. This CDR3 region has 14 residues. Per the germline V gene, CDR1 is SGHVS and CDR2 is FNYEAQ. The CDR3 DNA is TGTGCCAGCAGCTTGGGACAACCATACAATGAGCAGTTCTTC. The encoded protein is CASSLGQPYNEQFF. Full variable domain (rest looked up from reference TRBV7-6 and TRBJ2-1): GAGVSQSPRYKVTKRGQDVALRCDPISGHVSLYWYRQALGQGPEFLTYFNYEAQQDKSGLPNDRFSAERPEGSISTLTIQRTEQRDSAMYRCASSLGQPYNEQFFGPGTRLTVL.

The chain links TRBV7-6 to TRBJ1-3; weak D call: TRBD1 (5 bases). V shed 3 bases and J shed 3 bases, with 9 bases lying between them. CDR3 length equals 14 residues. Looked up from germline, CDR1 is SGHVS and CDR2 is FNYEAQ. CDR3 DNA sequence: TGTGCCAGCAGCTTGGGGGACCTTGGAAACACCATATATTTT. This gives the protein CASSLGDLGNTIYF.

This rearrangement joins TRBV14 to TRBJ2-7, with TRBD1 matching over 9 bases. Germline CDR1 reads SGHDN; CDR2 reads FVKESK. This CDR3 spans 15 amino acids. The J segment lost 7 bases and the V segment lost 3 bases, leaving 10 bases of the junction unmatched. CDR3 sequence: CASSQLRDRVREQYF. Written as DNA, the CDR3 is TGTGCCAGCAGCCAGCTCCGGGACAGGGTACGAGAGCAGTACTTC.

The genes are TRBV12-5 and TRBJ2-1; 15 nucleotides line up with TRBD2. Germline lookup yields CDR1 LGHNT and CDR2 FRNRAP. The trim removed 1 base at V and 9 bases at J, leaving 7 bases unmatched. The CDR3 totals 17 residues. CDR3 coding DNA: TGTGCTAGTGGTTTGGACAGGGGACTAGCGGGAGGTGGTGAGCAGTTCTTC. Translation: CASGLDRGLAGGGEQFF.

The gene calls are TRBV5-1 and TRBJ2-1, with 12 bases identical to TRBD2. The CDR3 covers 16 residues. V was pared by 2 bases and J by 7 bases, with 7 bases of the junction left unmatched. Germline-derived CDR1 and CDR2 are SGHRS and YFSETQ. CDR3 bases: TGCGCCAGCAGCTTCGGACTAGCGGGGATATTGAATGAGCAGTTCTTC. This codes for CASSFGLAGILNEQFF.

For the CDR3, the DNA is TGTGCCAGCAGCTTATCTCCAGGTTTACCTGGGGCCAACGTCCTGACTTTC. It yields the protein CASSLSPGLPGANVLTF. The chain has TRBV7-9 and TRBJ2-6; no clear D. Germline-derived CDR1 and CDR2 are SEHNR and FQNEAQ (reference sequence). The ends were cut back, 2 bases at V and 2 bases at J, with 13 bases in the middle. The CDR3 spans 17 residues.

This clone has only one observation. This chain uses TRBV29-1 with TRBJ1-2, with a tentative D call TRBD1 (6 bases). The CDR3 is made up of 15 amino acids. From germline, CDR1 is SQVTM and CDR2 ANQGSEA. V was trimmed by 3 bases and J by 4 bases, leaving 18 bases between them. CDR3 DNA: TGCAGCGTTGACGATGGGGGCGGACAGTTCTATGGCTACACCTTC. Encoded protein: CSVDDGGGQFYGYTF. The variable domain in full, with the rest retrieved from reference TRBV29-1 and TRBJ1-2, is SAVISQKPSRDICQRGTSLTIQCQVDSQVTMMFWYRQQPGQSLTLIATANQGSEATYESGFVIDKFPISRPNLTFSTLTVSNMSPEDSSIYLCSVDDGGGQFYGYTFGSGTRLTVV.

Concerning this clone itself: This CDR3 is also generated by other DNA sequences in the sample. The genes are TRBV25-1 and TRBJ2-7; D is undetermined. Germline CDR1 is MGHDK and CDR2 is SYGVNS. The CDR3 totals 11 residues. Between the trimmed V and J ends, which lost 4 bases and 3 bases, there was a span of 4 bases. CDR3 DNA sequence: TGTGCCAGCAGTGGCTACTACGAGCAGTACTTC. Protein sequence: CASSGYYEQYF.

Regarding this clone: At the DNA level, this CDR3 is encoded by other sequences in the same sample as well. The rearrangement links TRBV7-3 to TRBJ2-1; no firm D call. Trimming shortened V by 3 bases and J by 4 bases, and 7 bases separated the two germline ends. The CDR3 is 13 amino acids. Germline loops: CDR1 SGHTA, CDR2 FQGTGA. This CDR3 is CASSLGNYNEQFF. CDR3 DNA: TGTGCCAGCAGCTTGGGAAATTACAATGAGCAGTTCTTC.

This clone has a single count. CDR3 nucleotide sequence: TGTGCCAGCAGCTTCGAGGGGGTTACCAATTCACCCCTCCACTTT. It specifies CASSFEGVTNSPLHF. The gene calls are TRBV5-6 and TRBJ1-6; a weak D match, TRBD1 (6 bases). The CDR3 runs to 15 residues. Germline values: CDR1 SGHDT, CDR2 YYEEEE. Between the trimmed V and J ends, which lost 2 bases and 7 bases, there was a span of 13 bases.

The V gene is TRBV5-4, the J gene TRBJ2-5; 9 bases map to TRBD1. V was pared by 0 bases and J by 5 bases, with 14 bases of the junction left unmatched. The germline gives CDR1 SGHNT, CDR2 YYREEE (reference sequence). The CDR3 contains 18 residues. CDR3 protein: CASSLGGPGQGIWETQYF. CDR3 nucleotides: TGTGCCAGCAGCTTGGGTGGTCCCGGACAGGGGATTTGGGAGACCCAGTACTTC.

This sequence joins TRBV10-3 and TRBJ2-3; 9 bases align to TRBD2. CDR3 size: 16 residues. V trimming: 2 bases; J trimming: 3 bases; junction bases outside the gene matches: 6. In germline, CDR1 is ENHRY, CDR2 SYGVKD. This chain's CDR3 is CAISEAGTSGTDTQYF. In nucleotides, the CDR3 is TGTGCCATCAGTGAGGCGGGTACTAGCGGGACAGATACGCAGTATTTT.

In regard to this clone: At one boundary the junction diverges from the germline segment, which might be a read error. The genes are TRBV6-1 and TRBJ1-1; D gene unclear. The germline CDR1 and CDR2 sequences are MNHNS and SASEGT. The CDR3 has 11 residues. DNA of the CDR3: TGTGCCAGCAGTGAAGGCTTGGCAGGCCGCTTT. Protein: CASSEGLAGRF.

The chain joins TRBV7-2 to TRBJ1-1, with D possibly matching TRBD1 (6 bases). V gave up 6 bases and J gave up 4 bases, with 15 bases separating them. Per the germline V gene, CDR1 is SGHTA and CDR2 is FQGNSA. The CDR3 consists of 14 residues. CDR3 loop: CASSYTGRSTEAFF. The CDR3 DNA reads TGTGCCAGCAGTTATACAGGGAGGTCCACTGAAGCTTTCTTT.